These 10 T cell receptor beta chains share one sample of origin, sequenced in a study of T cell responses to AZD1222 COVID-19 vaccine. Profiled with immunoSEQ multiplex PCR; TCRdb holds only in-frame clones, not every one. Of some 120,000 clones listed, 80% to 95% are singletons. Sequenced material: peripheral blood, taken on day 0 of AZD1222 vaccination. The receptors originated from an adult in good health.

The chain joins TRBV5-1 to TRBJ1-2; no definite D call. This CDR3 comprises 14 residues. Germline CDR1 and CDR2: SGHRS and YFSETQ. V lost 0 bases, J lost 5 bases, and 11 bases lay in between. The CDR3 nucleotides read TGCGCCAGCAGCTTGGTAGATCAGACTTATGGCTACACCTTC. Protein product: CASSLVDQTYGYTF.

CDR3 DNA: TGTGCCAGCAGCGAAACCCTAGCGGGGGGTCCTAACGGGGAGCTGTTTTTT. This encodes CASSETLAGGPNGELFF. The rearrangement uses TRBV9 and TRBJ2-2; 11 nucleotides agree with TRBD2. The trim removed 3 bases at V and 7 bases at J, leaving 11 bases unmatched. This CDR3 contains 17 residues. Looked up from germline, CDR1 is SGDLS and CDR2 is YYNGEE.

The V and J genes are TRBV24-1 and TRBJ1-4; D uncertain. The CDR3 extends over 17 amino acids. Per the germline V gene, CDR1 is KGHDR and CDR2 is SFDVKD. The V and J ends lost 0 bases and 4 bases respectively, with 14 bases between them. This chain's CDR3 is CATSDLHWADHNEKLFF. The CDR3 nucleotides are TGTGCCACCAGTGATTTGCACTGGGCAGACCATAATGAAAAACTGTTTTTT.

This chain joins TRBV20-1 and TRBJ1-2; tentative D call: TRBD1 (5 bases). The CDR3 has 12 amino acids. V lost 3 bases to trimming and J lost 4 bases, with 9 bases between them. Germline values: CDR1 DFQATT, CDR2 SNEGSKA (reference sequence). This CDR3 reads CSASKGAYGYTF. The CDR3 DNA sequence: TGCAGTGCTAGTAAAGGGGCCTATGGCTACACCTTC.

The chain links TRBV7-2 to TRBJ1-2; D gene uncertain. Trimming shortened V by 5 bases and J by 4 bases, and 17 bases separated the two germline ends. The CDR3 is made up of 15 amino acids. Germline V gene data show CDR1 as SGHTA and CDR2 as FQGNSA. CDR3 sequence (DNA): TGTGCCAGCAGCCCGGACTACTCAAAACCCTATGGCTACACCTTC. Translated, it gives CASSPDYSKPYGYTF. Complete variable domain (other parts from reference TRBV7-2 and TRBJ1-2): GAGVSQSPSNKVTEKGKDVELRCDPISGHTALYWYRQSLGQGLEFLIYFQGNSAPDKSGLPSDRFSAERTGGSVSTLTIQRTQQEDSAVYLCASSPDYSKPYGYTFGSGTRLTVV.

The chain recombines TRBV7-8 with TRBJ1-1; 7 bases match TRBD1. This CDR3 has 14 amino acids. Germline V lookup: CDR1 SGHVS, CDR2 FQNEAQ. Trimming at V came to 5 bases and at J to 2 bases, leaving 5 bases not matched to a gene. The CDR3 spells CASSPRQGNTEAFF. The DNA for the CDR3 is TGTGCCAGCAGCCCAAGACAGGGAAACACTGAAGCTTTCTTT.

This chain uses TRBV19 with TRBJ2-2; TRBD2 matches 8 bases. This CDR3 comprises 15 residues. With 2 bases clipped from V and 2 bases from J, the junction kept 1 base outside the gene matches. Germline V gene sequence: CDR1 LNHDA, CDR2 SQIVND (reference sequence). CDR3 DNA: TGTGCCAGTAGTATACTAGCGGGTAACACCGGGGAGCTGTTTTTT. Translated: CASSILAGNTGELFF.

The chain couples TRBV4-3 to TRBJ2-7; tentatively, D is TRBD2 (5 bases). The CDR3 length is 14 residues. Per germline, CDR1 LGHNA and CDR2 YSLEER. Trimming stripped 0 bases from V and 1 base from J, with 7 bases between. The CDR3 sequence is CASSQDRRSYEQYF. The CDR3 bases are TGCGCCAGCAGCCAAGATCGGAGGTCCTACGAGCAGTACTTC.

This chain uses TRBV30 with TRBJ1-2, with D uncertain. Trimming shortened V by 8 bases and J by 7 bases, and 11 bases separated the two germline ends. Germline V CDR1 and CDR2: GTSNPN, SVGIG (reference sequence). This CDR3 comprises 10 residues. The CDR3 sequence: CALTKTGYTF. CDR3 nucleotides: TGTGCCCTCACAAAGACTGGCTACACCTTC.

The gene calls are TRBV11-3 and TRBJ2-3; TRBD2 matches 7 bases. The CDR3 totals 16 residues. The V segment lost 5 bases and the J segment 2 bases; nucleotides outside the gene matches: 10. Per the germline V gene, CDR1 is SGHNT and CDR2 is YENEEA. CDR3 protein: CASSTGLGGNTDTQYF. CDR3 DNA: TGTGCCAGCAGCACCGGACTAGGAGGTAACACAGATACGCAGTATTTT. Full variable domain (rest looked up from reference TRBV11-3 and TRBJ2-3): EAGVVQSPRYKIIEKKQPVAFWCNPISGHNTLYWYLQNLGQGPELLIRYENEEAVDDSQLPKDRFSAERLKGVDSTLKIQPAELGDSAVYLCASSTGLGGNTDTQYFGPGTRLTVL.